This T cell receptor (beta chain) came from a study of cytomegalovirus exposure and HLA in healthy donors. The overall study: The same platform used for the approximately 670 first-cohort repertoires was also used for the 95 to 150 validation repertoires, as a later analysis reported. Findings and limits, study-wide: The listing of approximately 160 TCR beta chains classed them as cytomegalovirus-associated. Many donors carried some public TCRs, although rarity characterized most TCR sequences.

Details on this clone: Its antigen is unidentified.

Germline CDR1 is SQVTM and CDR2 is ANQGSEA. This CDR3 spans 17 amino acids. With V trimmed by 8 bases and J by 0 bases, 12 bases remained unmatched. Libraries were prepared by immunoSEQ multiplex PCR; TCRdb keeps only in-frame clonotypes and omits some of them. Among about 160,000 clones listed, approximately 86% were seen once. Sequenced material: PBMCs. The sequence was collected from a woman younger than 30 in good health and CMV-seronegative. The chain joins TRBV29-1 to TRBJ2-3; 12 bases agree with TRBD2. The CDR3 spells CSPQLGTSGLSTDTQYF. CDR3 coding DNA: TGCAGCCCGCAACTCGGGACTAGCGGGCTTAGCACAGATACGCAGTATTTT.